This T cell receptor beta chain derives from a study of T cell clonality in common variable immunodeficiency. Overall study results and limits: Links between repertoire features and CVID complications were heterogeneity-limited. CVID subjects shared fewer TCRbeta clones than healthy controls did.

Trimming removed 5 bases from V and 4 bases from J; junction bases left unmatched: 11. Germline assignment: CDR1 SEHNR and CDR2 FQNEAQ (reference sequence). This CDR3 is built from 15 residues. Each donor provided 5 to 8 ml of heparinized whole blood. The protocol was immunoSEQ multiplex PCR, while the TCRdb copy is restricted to in-frame clones and leaves out a portion. Altogether roughly 60,000 clones were found in the sample, and no singletons occur. Comments on this clone: The antigen remains undetermined. Sequencing ends 3 residues short of the CDR3 end; the germline J gene provides the rest.

The chain joins TRBV7-9 to TRBJ2-7, with TRBD2 matching 7 bases. Sequencing was carried out using peripheral blood mononuclear cells. This TCR was sampled from a person aged 18 to 75 in good health. The covered CDR3 bases are TGTGCCAGCAGCCCTGGGGTGCGGGAGAGTTACGAG. It is translated as CASSPGVRESYE. In full, the CDR3 reads CASSPGVRESYEQYF.